The following is a T cell receptor beta chain sequence with its context. This CDR3 spans 13 amino acids. CDR1 DFQATT and CDR2 SNEGSKA come from the germline V gene (reference sequence). Between the trimmed V and J ends, which lost 3 bases and 7 bases, there was a span of 16 bases. The sample belongs to a study of glioma-infiltrating T cells. Amplification of TCR alpha and beta CDR3 regions from RNA used iRepertoire nested multiplex PCR. TCRdb reprocessed the multiplex PCR reads with MiXCR, giving one entry per CDR3 protein. The sample contains under 200,000 distinct CDR3 sequences, more than 35% of which appear only once.

The chain recombines TRBV20-1 with TRBJ2-7, with no clear D. The specimen was glioma tissue, nonneoplastic brain tissue, or PBMCs (not recorded which). The TCR originated in a human donor with low-grade glioma or glioblastoma, undergoing nonglioma brain surgery, or in good health (not recorded which). Here the CDR3 DNA reads TGCAGTGCTAGCGGCCCCCTCCTAAATGAGCAGTACTTC. Translation: CSASGPLLNEQYF.